The 11 T cell receptor beta chains given below trace back to one sample, sequenced in a study of cytomegalovirus exposure and HLA in healthy donors. Profiled with immunoSEQ multiplex PCR; TCRdb holds only in-frame clones, not every one. The sample has fewer than 350,000 clones; roughly 90% are singletons. The sample taken for sequencing was PBMCs. Source of these receptors: a woman under 30 in good health and CMV-seronegative.

This rearrangement joins TRBV4-3 to TRBJ1-2, with no clear D. The CDR3 contains 14 residues. Germline-derived CDR1 and CDR2 are LGHNA and YSLEER. V lost 2 bases, J lost 6 bases, and 13 bases lay in between. Here the CDR3 DNA reads TGCGCCAGCAGCCAACGGTCCGGGGATGATGGCTACACCTTC. It yields the protein CASSQRSGDDGYTF.

This sequence joins TRBV30 and TRBJ1-1; D call uncertain. The CDR3 covers 13 residues. Per germline, CDR1 GTSNPN and CDR2 SVGIG (reference sequence). Trimming removed 4 bases from V and 1 base from J, with 10 bases in between. This CDR3 is CAWNVLKNTEAFF. The CDR3, as DNA: TGTGCCTGGAATGTTCTAAAGAACACTGAAGCTTTCTTT.

The chain joins TRBV18 to TRBJ2-3; TRBD2 aligns across 9 bases. This CDR3 has 14 residues. Germline trimming cut 6 bases from V and 2 bases from J; bases unmatched to any gene: 3. Germline CDR1 is KGHSH and CDR2 is LQKENI. CDR3: CASSGLALTDTQYF. As DNA, the CDR3 is TGTGCCAGCTCCGGACTAGCGCTCACAGATACGCAGTATTTT.

The V and J genes are TRBV11-2 and TRBJ2-7; D is uncertain. There are 14 residues in the CDR3. V was shortened by 3 bases and J by 2 bases, with 11 bases between the two germline ends. Germline CDR1 SGHAT, CDR2 FQNNGV. CDR3 nucleotide sequence: TGTGCCAGCAGCTTGGAACTACTTCCCTACGAGCAGTACTTC. Amino acids: CASSLELLPYEQYF.

The CDR3 spells CASTLLAGNEQFF. CDR3 in DNA: TGTGCCAGTACCCTACTAGCGGGGAATGAGCAGTTCTTC. V is TRBV19 and J is TRBJ2-1, with 10 positions matching TRBD2. V shed 7 bases, J shed 7 bases, and the junction held 4 bases outside the gene matches. Germline V gene lookup returns CDR1 LNHDA and CDR2 SQIVND (reference sequence). The length of the CDR3 is 13 residues.

The chain joins TRBV2 to TRBJ2-5; 9 positions match TRBD2. Trimming removed 8 bases from V and 0 bases from J; junction bases left unmatched: 10. Germline loops: CDR1 SNHLY, CDR2 FYNNEI. The CDR3 contains 16 residues. In nucleotides, the CDR3 is TGTGCCAGCGCGGGGGGGCCGAGACCGTACCAAGAGACCCAGTACTTC. Residues: CASAGGPRPYQETQYF.

In nucleotides, the CDR3 is TGCAGCGTTGAAGGGACTAGCGGGACTCCGTTCAATGAGCAGTTCTTC. Residues: CSVEGTSGTPFNEQFF. V is TRBV29-1 and J is TRBJ2-1, with 12 bases identical to TRBD2. Germline loops: CDR1 SQVTM, CDR2 ANQGSEA. V lost 1 base to trimming and J lost 6 bases; unmatched junction nucleotides: 7. The CDR3 has 16 amino acids.

In this sample, this clone turned up a few times. This chain joins TRBV28 and TRBJ2-7; a weak D match, TRBD2 (6 bases). CDR3 length: 15 amino acids. Germline values: CDR1 MDHEN, CDR2 SYDVKM. V was trimmed by 7 bases and J by 2 bases, leaving 18 bases between them. The CDR3 is CASTNPREPTYEQYF. The CDR3 bases are TGTGCCAGCACCAACCCTCGGGAGCCCACCTACGAGCAGTACTTC.

V is TRBV2 and J is TRBJ2-4; possibly TRBD2 for D (6 bases). The CDR3 covers 16 residues. V lost 8 bases to trimming and J lost 9 bases, with 26 bases between them. Germline V CDR1 and CDR2: SNHLY, FYNNEI. Here the CDR3 DNA reads TGTGCCAGCTTTTCGCAACTAGCAGAAGCTTTTGGCATTCAGTACTTC. Amino acid sequence: CASFSQLAEAFGIQYF.

The V and J genes are TRBV27 and TRBJ2-7; 10 bases map to TRBD2. Germline V gene sequence: CDR1 MNHEY, CDR2 SMNVEV (reference sequence). The ends lost 2 bases at V and 3 bases at J; junction bases unmatched: 10. This CDR3 region has 17 residues. The CDR3, as DNA: TGTGCCAGCAGTTTAAGCAGGCGAGCGGGAGGGATCTACGAGCAGTACTTC. It is translated as CASSLSRRAGGIYEQYF.

The chain uses TRBV6-1 and TRBJ1-2; 9 bases agree with TRBD1. CDR1 and CDR2 from the germline V gene are MNHNS and SASEGT. The CDR3 contains 15 residues. V shed 3 bases and J 3 bases; nucleotides not matched to a gene: 5. The CDR3 DNA sequence: TGTGCCAGCAGTGATTCATGGGACAGGGACTATGGCTACACCTTC. This encodes CASSDSWDRDYGYTF.